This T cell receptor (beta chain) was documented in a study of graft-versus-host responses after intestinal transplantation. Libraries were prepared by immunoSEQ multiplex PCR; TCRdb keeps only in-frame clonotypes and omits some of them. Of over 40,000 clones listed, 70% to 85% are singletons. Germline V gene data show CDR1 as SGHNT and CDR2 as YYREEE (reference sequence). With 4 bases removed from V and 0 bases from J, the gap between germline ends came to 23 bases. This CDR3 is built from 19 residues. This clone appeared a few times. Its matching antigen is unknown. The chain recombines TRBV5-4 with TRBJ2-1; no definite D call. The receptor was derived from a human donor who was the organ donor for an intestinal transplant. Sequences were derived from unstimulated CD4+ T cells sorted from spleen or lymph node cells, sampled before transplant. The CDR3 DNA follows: TGTGCCAGCAGCCCCCGGGCCCGATGGTCAGCGAGCTCCTACAATGAGCAGTTCTTC. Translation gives CASSPRARWSASSYNEQFF.